This paragraph covers one TCR beta chain sequence. Its target is unknown. This CDR3 contains 15 residues. Germline V gene lookup returns CDR1 MDHEN and CDR2 SYDVKM. V lost 2 bases to trimming and J lost 4 bases, with 11 bases between them. As for treatment: roughly 20 received Ad26.COV2.S at low or high dose, single or two shots; five or six received placebo; per-sample allocation not given. At day 63 after the first vaccine or placebo injection, samples were drawn. Adults aged 18-55 years in Boston included the donor. An Ad26 vector expressing Wuhan-strain SARS-CoV-2 spike served as the vaccine. The data were obtained in a study of Ad26.COV2.S vaccination and SARS-CoV-2 variants. The study, taken as a whole, reports: It is possible that the TCR breadth and depth analyses underestimated the total T cell responses. Marked by substantial breadth, spike-specific CD8+ and CD4+ T cell responses were reportedly seen after vaccination.

TCRdb's copy holds only in-frame clones and misses some; the assay was immunoSEQ multiplex PCR. The profile shows about 390,000 clones, about 90% of them singletons. The J gene is TRBJ1-4, the V gene TRBV28; no clear D gene. The sequence was obtained from a person between 18 and 65 years old who received the Ad26.COV2.S COVID-19 vaccine or a placebo. This sample comprised peripheral blood, obtained in a trial of Ad26.COV2.S vaccine versus placebo. The CDR3 DNA follows: TGTGCCAGCAGTTTACCGAGCGCGGGTAATGAAAAACTGTTTTTT. Translating gives CASSLPSAGNEKLFF. Together with reference TRBV28 and TRBJ1-4, the CDR3 gives the full variable domain: DVKVTQSSRYLVKRTGEKVFLECVQDMDHENMFWYRQDPGLGLRLIYFSYDVKMKEKGDIPEGYSVSREKKERFSLILESASTNQTSMYLCASSLPSAGNEKLFFGSGTQLSVL.